This record looks at one TCR beta chain sequence and its context. Its antigen is unknown. The data were obtained in a study of shared clonotypes between healthy human individuals. Overall study context: The cohort had two women and a few men, ages 18 to 49.

Trimming left V 3 bases short and J 3 bases short, with 18 bases between. CDR1 and CDR2 from the germline V gene are LNHDA and SQIVND (reference sequence). The CDR3 is made up of 17 amino acids. Genomic DNA of every subset was divided equally among multiple immunoSEQ plates. Sequencing used immunoSEQ multiplex PCR; TCRdb keeps in-frame clones, though not all of them. This table holds approximately 120,000 clones, 55% to 70% found once. Study-wide findings and caveats: Investigators collected only blood, and repertoires in tissues likely differ.

The receptor comes from a woman aged 25 to 39 in good health. The chain has TRBV19 and TRBJ1-5, with D uncertain. Source material: memory CD8+ T cells sorted from blood. Subset noted: CD45RO+ cells pooled with CCR7-negative TemRA cells. The CDR3 here is CASSISWLRKPNQPQHF. The CDR3 DNA is TGTGCCAGTAGTATTTCATGGCTTAGGAAACCCAATCAGCCCCAGCATTTT.